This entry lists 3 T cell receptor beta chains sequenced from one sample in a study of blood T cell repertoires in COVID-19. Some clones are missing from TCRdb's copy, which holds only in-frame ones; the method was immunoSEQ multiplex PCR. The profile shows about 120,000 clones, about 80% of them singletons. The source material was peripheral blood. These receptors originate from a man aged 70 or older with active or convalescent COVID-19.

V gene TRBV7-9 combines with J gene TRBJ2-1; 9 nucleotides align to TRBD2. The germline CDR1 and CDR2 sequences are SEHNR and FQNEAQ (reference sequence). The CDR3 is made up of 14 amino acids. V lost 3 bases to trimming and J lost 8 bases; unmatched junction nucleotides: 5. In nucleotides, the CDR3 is TGTGCCAGCAGCTTTCTAGCGGGAAGCTATGAGCAGTTCTTC. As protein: CASSFLAGSYEQFF.

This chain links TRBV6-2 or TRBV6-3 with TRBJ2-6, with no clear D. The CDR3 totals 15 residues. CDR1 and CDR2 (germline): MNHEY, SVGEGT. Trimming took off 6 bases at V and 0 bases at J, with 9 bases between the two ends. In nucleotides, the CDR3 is TGTGCCAGCAGCCCACAGCACTCTGGGGCCAACGTCCTGACTTTC. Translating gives CASSPQHSGANVLTF.

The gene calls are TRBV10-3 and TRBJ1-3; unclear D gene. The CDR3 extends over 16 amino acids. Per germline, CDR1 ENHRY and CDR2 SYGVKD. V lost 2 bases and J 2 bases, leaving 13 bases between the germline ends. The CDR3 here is CAISETRGPAGNTIYF. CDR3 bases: TGTGCCATCAGTGAGACGCGGGGTCCCGCTGGAAACACCATATATTTT.